What follows is one T cell receptor (beta chain) and its context. From germline, CDR1 is SGHNT and CDR2 YYREEE (reference sequence). After removal of 4 bases from V and 4 bases from J, the junction contained 9 bases not matched to a gene. This CDR3 region has 17 residues. This sample was included in a study of blood T cell repertoires in COVID-19. The repertoire was sequenced with immunoSEQ multiplex PCR; TCRdb's copy has only in-frame clones and lacks some. The data contain 200,000 to 250,000 clones, about 85% of them singletons. The sequenced sample consisted of peripheral blood. The J gene is TRBJ2-3, the V gene TRBV5-4; TRBD2 matches 13 bases. This receptor was obtained from a woman between 45 and 60 years old with COVID-19, enrolled during active disease. This CDR3 is CASSPGLAGKPSDTQYF. CDR3 bases: TGTGCCAGCAGCCCGGGACTAGCGGGGAAACCCTCAGATACGCAGTATTTT.